This TCR beta chain originates from a study of tumor and adjacent non-tumor tissue in lung cancer. Germline-derived CDR1 and CDR2 are MNHEY and SVGEGT. Trimming cost V 7 bases and J 7 bases, with 16 bases left between them. The CDR3 loop spans 13 amino acids. RNA was extracted from bulk tissue without any cell sorting. Three rounds of nested PCR, following a modified ARM-PCR protocol, produced the TCRbeta library. TCRdb passed the multiplex PCR reads through MiXCR, listing each CDR3 protein once. The sample holds about 110,000 distinct CDR3 sequences, over 75% seen once. This TCR derives from a man in his 70s with non-small cell lung cancer. The sample consisted of lung tumor tissue. V gene TRBV6-2 or TRBV6-3 combines with J gene TRBJ1-2, with a weak D call TRBD1 (6 bases). The CDR3 nucleotides read TGTGCCAGCAATCGTTCGGGACAAGGTGGCTACACCTTC. As protein: CASNRSGQGGYTF.